The rows below give T cell receptor beta chains drawn from one sample of a study of T cells in Graves' hyperthyroidism and ophthalmopathy. TCRdb analysed the multiplex PCR reads with MiXCR anew, one entry per CDR3 protein. The sample records under 450,000 distinct CDR3 sequences, roughly 14% being singletons. Sequencing was carried out using blood. The origin of the receptors is a man between 25 and 39 years old with Graves' hyperthyroidism that later progressed to Graves' ophthalmopathy. Both conserved end residues are part of each CDR3. D genes are given only for firm matches. Expanded clones get a size class; other rows say once, few or many, or leave the size out.

d_gene,abundance,j_gene,v_gene,CDR3nt,CDR3aa
TRBD2,NA,TRBJ2-3,TRBV2,TGTGCCAGCAGGGAGGGACTAGCGGGCTACACAGATACGCAGTATTTT,CASREGLAGYTDTQYF
NA,many,TRBJ1-1,TRBV7-9,TGTGCCAGCAGCTGGATAAACACTGAAGCTTTCTTT,CASSWINTEAFF
NA,many,TRBJ2-7,TRBV9,TGTGCCAGCAGCGGACCAGGGACATCCTACGAGCAGTACTTC,CASSGPGTSYEQYF
NA,NA,TRBJ1-3,TRBV12-3/TRBV12-4,TGTGCCAGCAGTCCCCCTGGGACTGGAAACACCATATATTTT,CASSPPGTGNTIYF
TRBD2,many,TRBJ2-5,TRBV12-3/TRBV12-4,TGTGCCAGCAGTCCCCGCCAAGCGGGGGGGGAGATGGAGACCCAGTACTTC,CASSPRQAGGEMETQYF
TRBD2,few,TRBJ2-3,TRBV30,TGTGCCTGGAGAAGAAGCGGGGGGGGTTCAGATACGCAGTATTTT,CAWRRSGGGSDTQYF
TRBD2,many,TRBJ2-3,TRBV12-3/TRBV12-4,TGTGCCAGCAGTTTAGGGTTGACTAGCGTTAGCACAGATACGCAGTATTTT,CASSLGLTSVSTDTQYF
NA,many,TRBJ2-1,TRBV7-8,TGTGCCAGCAGCCCGATCCACAATGAGCAGTTCTTC,CASSPIHNEQFF
TRBD1,few,TRBJ2-7,TRBV10-3,TGTGCCACCTCGGGACAGGGCAATTCCTACGAGCAGTACTTC,CATSGQGNSYEQYF
NA,many,TRBJ1-2,TRBV7-9,TGTGCCAGCAGCCTTTTGACCGGGTCCTATGGCTACACCTTC,CASSLLTGSYGYTF
TRBD1,few,TRBJ2-5,TRBV20-1,TGCAGTGCTCAAACGTTGGGACAGGGTCAAGAGACCCAGTACTTC,CSAQTLGQGQETQYF
TRBD1,NA,TRBJ2-3,TRBV7-7,TGTGCTAGCAGCTTAGGACAGGGCTCAGATACGCAGTATTTT,CASSLGQGSDTQYF
NA,NA,TRBJ1-4,TRBV5-1,TGCGCCAGCAGCTCACACATTGCAACTAATGAAAAACTGTTTTTT,CASSSHIATNEKLFF
TRBD1,NA,TRBJ2-3,TRBV10-3,TGTGCCATCAACGACAGGGGACCGCAGTATTTT,CAINDRGPQYF
TRBD1,few,TRBJ1-5,TRBV5-7,TGTGCCTGCAACCTTCTTGACAGGGGCTATAGCAATCAGCCCCAGCATTTT,CACNLLDRGYSNQPQHF
NA,few,TRBJ1-3,TRBV10-3,TGTGCCATCAGGGACGACAGCTCTGGAAACACCATATATTTT,CAIRDDSSGNTIYF
NA,many,TRBJ2-7,TRBV6-6,TGTGCCAGCAGTTACTCAGGGGCCCCACACGAGCAGTACTTC,CASSYSGAPHEQYF
NA,few,TRBJ1-2,TRBV4-1,TGCGCCAGCAGCCCGGGGTGGGTCGACTATGGCTACACCTTC,CASSPGWVDYGYTF
NA,many,TRBJ2-7,TRBV6-1,TGTGCCAGCGGTCCGGGGGCCTACGAGCAGTACTTC,CASGPGAYEQYF
NA,few,TRBJ1-4,TRBV14,TGTGCCAGCAGTCGTATGGCCTTGGAAAAACTGTTTTTT,CASSRMALEKLFF
NA,few,TRBJ1-1,TRBV5-1,TGCGCCAGCAGTCCACCCGCTTTGAACACTGAAGCTTTCTTT,CASSPPALNTEAFF
TRBD2,many,TRBJ2-1,TRBV20-1,TGCAGTGCTAGTGTGGGCGGGGGTTGGGGGGATGAGCAGTTCTTC,CSASVGGGWGDEQFF
NA,many,TRBJ1-5,TRBV28,TGTGCCAGCAGTTTATACGGGGGCCGCGGCAATCAGCCCCAGCATTTT,CASSLYGGRGNQPQHF
TRBD1,many,TRBJ1-6,TRBV11-1,TGTGCCAGCAGCAAAGACAGGGGATGGGCACCCCTCCACTTT,CASSKDRGWAPLHF
TRBD1,NA,TRBJ1-5,TRBV7-8,TGTGCCAGCAGCTGGGGGACAGACAGTCAGCCCCAGCATTTT,CASSWGTDSQPQHF
NA,NA,TRBJ1-6,TRBV10-2,TGCGCCAGCAGTCAACAGGGCGACTCACCCCTCCACTTT,CASSQQGDSPLHF
TRBD1,many,TRBJ2-2,TRBV28,TGTGCCAGCAGTGCGGACAGGACGAACACCGGGGAGCTGTTTTTT,CASSADRTNTGELFF
NA,NA,TRBJ2-1,TRBV5-1,TGCGCCAGCAGCCCATACTACTCCTACAATGAGCAGTTCTTC,CASSPYYSYNEQFF
NA,many,TRBJ2-5,TRBV11-2,TGTGCCAGCAGCTTAGCAGGGAAAATCTTGACGGGGGAGACCCAGTACTTC,CASSLAGKILTGETQYF